The T cell receptor (beta chain) described here comes from a study of shared clonotypes between healthy human individuals. Study summary: The people who gave samples were a couple of women and a few men aged 18 to 49. The plates for each donor numbered three CD4 naive, three CD4 memory, two CD8 naive and one CD8 memory. Study-wide results and limits: Several donors had around 5% of their naive CD4 clonotypes in common. It was the non-shared clonotypes that had lower generation probabilities than clonotypes shared by all four donors.

Germline V lookup: CDR1 KGHSH, CDR2 LQKENI. This CDR3 contains 14 residues. V was pared by 6 bases and J by 9 bases, with 8 bases of the junction left unmatched. Using immunoSEQ multiplex PCR, the repertoire was profiled, and TCRdb retains in-frame clones only, with some absent. The sample has some 680,000 clones, less than 80% seen once. On this clone itself: Its antigen is undetermined.

The rearrangement links TRBV18 to TRBJ2-1; 10 bases map to TRBD1. The clonotype comes from a woman in her thirties in good health. The sequenced sample consisted of memory CD4+ T cells sorted from blood. Subset of the sample: CD45RA-negative fraction. DNA for the CDR3: TGTGCCAGCTCGTACCGACAGGGGGCCTTTGAGCAGTTCTTC. Translating gives CASSYRQGAFEQFF.